This TCR beta chain was captured in a study of OX40 agonist ivuxolimab in advanced cancers. Study summary: Patients' therapy was ivuxolimab, an antibody that acts as an agonist of OX40 (CD134). Dose-escalation subjects each had hepatocellular carcinoma, melanoma, renal cell or head and neck cancer.

As to this clone: Antigen: not known.

Sampled blood was obtained at baseline, cycle 4 day 1, and cycle 7 day 1. The CDR3 contains 16 residues. CDR1 is KGHSH and CDR2 is LQKENI in the germline V gene. With 2 bases removed from V and 0 bases from J, the gap between germline ends came to 11 bases. Study outcomes and limitations: In CD8+ T cells, expanded clones were on average more numerous than in CD4+.

Only in-frame clones appear in the TCRdb table, and some are missing; sequencing was by immunoSEQ multiplex PCR. The table shows just over 70,000 clones, with around 83% occurring only once. This TCR came from an adult with an advanced solid tumor such as melanoma, head and neck, liver or kidney cancer. The sample consisted of CD4+ or CD8+ T cells sorted from blood, taken in a trial of the OX40 agonist ivuxolimab. This chain joins TRBV18 and TRBJ1-5; tentative D call: TRBD1 (6 bases). CDR3 amino acids: CASSPYTGYSNQPQHF. As DNA, the CDR3 is TGTGCCAGCTCACCATATACAGGGTATAGCAATCAGCCCCAGCATTTT. Together with reference TRBV18 and TRBJ1-5, the CDR3 gives the full variable domain: NAGVMQNPRHLVRRRGQEARLRCSPMKGHSHVYWYRQLPEEGLKFMVYLQKENIIDESGMPKERFSAEFPKEGPSILRIQQVVRGDSAAYFCASSPYTGYSNQPQHFGDGTRLSIL.